The clone carrying this TCR beta chain was seen only a few times. The antigen is not known. Assay: immunoSEQ multiplex PCR; the TCRdb copy retains only in-frame clones and omits some. The sample holds several thousand clones, less than 70% seen once. These data originate in a study of CD8 T cell repertoires and HIV-1 epitope variants. Overall study: Each of Twenty-five Gag and Nef epitope peptides stimulated a separate culture. Controls were a CMV, EBV and flu pool, Ebola AY9, and no peptide. Overall study findings and caveats: Nef KF9 drew 4 to 6 clonotypes and HW9 one, without TAALDMSHF responses.

CDR1 is SGHTA and CDR2 is FQGNSA in the germline V gene. The CDR3 contains 13 residues. V was shortened by 2 bases and J by 6 bases, with 7 bases between the two germline ends. The sample was cultured CD8+ T cells derived from PBMCs. The J gene is TRBJ2-2, the V gene TRBV7-2; weak D call: TRBD1 (5 bases). This TCR derives from a male donor with HIV. This chain's CDR3 is CASSLTGPGELFF. Here the CDR3 DNA reads TGTGCCAGCAGCTTAACAGGTCCCGGGGAGCTGTTTTTT.